Below, 11 T cell receptor beta chains from the same sample are listed, as sequenced in a study of beta chain features in type 1 diabetes. What was sequenced were expressed TCRB transcripts, since all of the isolated RNA had been reverse transcribed. TCRdb's copy holds only in-frame clones and misses some; the assay was immunoSEQ multiplex PCR. The table records 250,000 to 350,000 clones, about 14% of them present only once. Material: central memory CD4+ T cells from blood. The source of these receptors is a man under 40 in good health.

V and J are TRBV29-1 and TRBJ2-6; a weak D match, TRBD1 (6 bases). The V and J ends lost 7 bases and 2 bases respectively, with 18 bases between them. The CDR3 is made up of 16 amino acids. Germline lookup yields CDR1 SQVTM and CDR2 ANQGSEA. The CDR3 here is CSALERGGAGANVLTF. The DNA for the CDR3 is TGCAGCGCCCTGGAGAGAGGGGGTGCTGGGGCCAACGTCCTGACTTTC.

Remarks on this clone: Other DNA sequences from this sample encode an identical CDR3 as well. The rearrangement uses TRBV30 and TRBJ1-5; D gene unclear. V shed 5 bases and J shed 0 bases, with 5 bases lying between them. CDR3 length: 12 amino acids. Germline CDR1 is GTSNPN and CDR2 is SVGIG (reference sequence). CDR3 in amino acids: CAWGDSNQPQHF. CDR3 nucleotides: TGTGCCTGGGGGGATAGCAATCAGCCCCAGCATTTT.

This clone came up a few times. The rearrangement uses TRBV7-9 and TRBJ1-1; unclear D gene. This CDR3 has 14 amino acids. V shed 5 bases and J shed 5 bases, with 15 bases lying between them. Germline V gene lookup returns CDR1 SEHNR and CDR2 FQNEAQ (reference sequence). The CDR3 region has the DNA TGTGCCAGCAGCCCAATCCGGGTAGGGACTGAAGCTTTCTTT. Protein sequence: CASSPIRVGTEAFF.

The genes are TRBV6-1 and TRBJ2-3, with D unresolved. Germline CDR1 and CDR2: MNHNS and SASEGT. Trimming removed 0 bases at V and 4 bases at J, with 2 bases between. CDR3 length: 12 amino acids. CDR3 region: CASSEAPDTQYF. CDR3 nucleotide sequence: TGTGCCAGCAGTGAAGCACCAGATACGCAGTATTTT.

This clone was detected ten times or more. The chain has TRBV14 and TRBJ2-3; no clear D gene. Per the germline V gene, CDR1 is SGHDN and CDR2 is FVKESK. The CDR3 has 13 residues. V was shortened by 6 bases and J by 2 bases, with 9 bases between the two germline ends. Here the CDR3 reads CASSRFFTDTQYF. The CDR3 nucleotides are TGTGCCAGCAGTCGCTTCTTCACAGATACGCAGTATTTT.

Of note for this clone: This sample includes further DNA sequences coding for the same CDR3. The genes are TRBV5-1 and TRBJ2-2, with 9 bases aligning to TRBD1. Trimming removed 4 bases from V and 3 bases from J; junction bases left unmatched: 4. From germline, CDR1 is SGHRS and CDR2 YFSETQ. This CDR3 has 15 amino acids. This chain's CDR3 is CASSPRTGDTGELFF. For the CDR3, the DNA is TGCGCCAGCAGCCCTAGGACAGGGGACACCGGGGAGCTGTTTTTT.

This chain joins TRBV6-5 and TRBJ1-2; D perhaps matches TRBD1 (6 bases). The CDR3 contains 12 residues. Trimming took 7 bases from V and 8 from J, leaving 14 bases between them. Germline V gene data show CDR1 as MNHEY and CDR2 as SVGAGI. In DNA, the CDR3 is TGTGCCAGCAAAGGGGGGCCGCTAGGCTACACCTTC. Its protein is CASKGGPLGYTF.

This clone was seen many times. The chain carries TRBV18 and TRBJ1-3; no clear D. Trimming stripped 3 bases from V and 4 bases from J, with 13 bases between. This CDR3 comprises 15 residues. In germline, CDR1 is KGHSH, CDR2 LQKENI. CDR3 sequence (DNA): TGTGCCAGCTCACCGACCGCCGTTTCCGGAAACACCATATATTTT. Protein sequence: CASSPTAVSGNTIYF.

This clone turned up a few times. V and J are TRBV10-1 and TRBJ2-2; perhaps TRBD2 as D (5 bases). The germline CDR1 and CDR2 sequences are WNHNN and SYGVQD (reference sequence). V was pared by 4 bases and J by 0 bases, with 6 bases between. The CDR3 totals 14 residues. CDR3 sequence: CASSAGTNTGELFF. DNA of the CDR3: TGCGCCAGCAGTGCGGGAACGAACACCGGGGAGCTGTTTTTT.

This clone has a count of ten or more. The rearrangement joins TRBV18 to TRBJ1-1, with D tentatively TRBD1 (6 bases). This CDR3 comprises 16 residues. Germline V gene lookup returns CDR1 KGHSH and CDR2 LQKENI. The V end lost 0 bases, the J end lost 2 bases, and 13 bases lay between the germline ends. Written as DNA, the CDR3 is TGTGCCAGCTCACCACCGAACATCGGGACAAACACTGAAGCTTTCTTT. It specifies CASSPPNIGTNTEAFF. The whole variable domain, filled in from reference TRBV18 and TRBJ1-1, reads NAGVMQNPRHLVRRRGQEARLRCSPMKGHSHVYWYRQLPEEGLKFMVYLQKENIIDESGMPKERFSAEFPKEGPSILRIQQVVRGDSAAYFCASSPPNIGTNTEAFFGQGTRLTVV.

This chain connects TRBV7-6 to TRBJ2-2; TRBD2 agrees at 12 bases. V lost 5 bases to trimming and J lost 6 bases; unmatched junction nucleotides: 4. The CDR3 runs 15 residues. Germline-derived CDR1 and CDR2 are SGHVS and FNYEAQ. The CDR3, as DNA: TGTGCCAGCAGCGCGACTAGCGGGAGTCCCGGGGAGCTGTTTTTT. Amino acid sequence: CASSATSGSPGELFF.